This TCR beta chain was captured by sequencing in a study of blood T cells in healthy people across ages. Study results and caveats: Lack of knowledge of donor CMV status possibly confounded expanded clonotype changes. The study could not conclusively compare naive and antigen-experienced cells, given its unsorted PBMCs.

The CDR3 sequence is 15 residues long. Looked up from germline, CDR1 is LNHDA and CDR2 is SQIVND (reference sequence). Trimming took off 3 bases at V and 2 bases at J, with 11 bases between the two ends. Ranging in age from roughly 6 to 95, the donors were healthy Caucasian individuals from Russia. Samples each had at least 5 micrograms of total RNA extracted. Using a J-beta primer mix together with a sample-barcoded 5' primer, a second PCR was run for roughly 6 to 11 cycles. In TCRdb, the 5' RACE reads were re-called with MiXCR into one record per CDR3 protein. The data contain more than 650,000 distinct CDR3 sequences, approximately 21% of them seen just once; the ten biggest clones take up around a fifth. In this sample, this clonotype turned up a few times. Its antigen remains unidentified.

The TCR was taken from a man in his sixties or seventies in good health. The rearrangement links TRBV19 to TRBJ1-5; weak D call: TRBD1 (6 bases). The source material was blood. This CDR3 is CASSIQGKGNQPQHF. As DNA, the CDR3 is TGTGCCAGTAGTATCCAGGGGAAAGGCAATCAGCCCCAGCATTTT.